The TCR beta chain under discussion was sequenced for a study of molecular identifiers for immune sequencing clone quantification. Overall study results and limits: Sizes of clones that are highly expanded could be underestimated (if identical TCR molecules share a barcode).

About this clonotype: The antigen remains unidentified.

CD8+CD4-CCR7+CD45RA+ cells were sorted as naive CD8 T cells. Both previously described methods and listed TCR primers were employed to make bulk TCR libraries. TCRdb analysed the PCR reads with MiXCR anew, one entry per CDR3 protein. The sample holds 62,000 or so distinct CDR3 sequences, about a sixth seen once. The sample comprised naive CD8+ T cells from blood, with Jurkat cell RNA spiked in. This sample's subset: FACS-sorted CD8+CD4-CCR7+CD45RA+ naive T cells. This clonotype was obtained from a human donor in good health. Some libraries in this study had Jurkat cell RNA spiked in.

Here the CDR3 reads CSVLQGYYGYTF. CDR3 bases: TGCAGCGTCCTACAGGGTTACTATGGCTACACCTTC. The V gene is TRBV29-1, the J gene TRBJ1-2; perhaps TRBD1 as D (6 bases). The V gene's germline CDR1 is SQVTM and CDR2 ANQGSEA. V was shortened by 6 bases and J by 3 bases, with 11 bases between the two germline ends. CDR3 length: 12 amino acids.